This T cell receptor (beta chain) was recovered during a study of T cell repertoires in cytomegalovirus infection. About the study: Selection of CMV epitopes for the study included recently identified HLA-C-restricted and well-studied HLA-B-restricted ones. In public TCR beta signatures, there were indications of both CMV infection and matching HLA type.

A single record per CDR3 protein comes from TCRdb applying MiXCR to the reads. The sample lists roughly 990,000 distinct CDR3 sequences, roughly 30% occurring once. Trimming left V 8 bases short and J 4 bases short, with 12 bases between. This CDR3 is 12 amino acids long. CDR1 is LNHDA and CDR2 is SQIVND in the germline V gene (reference sequence). Notes on this clonotype: The antigen remains undetermined.

Overall study findings and caveats: Cumulative frequency of public TCR beta families picked out carriers of CMV plus the relevant HLA. HLA-C-restricted CMV clonotypes gave the most frequent clonotype in two of eight donors.

The chain has TRBV19 and TRBJ2-7; D assignment may be TRBD1 or TRBD2 (5 bases each). Sequenced here: cultured CD8+ T cells from PBMCs, sampled from culture after CMV antigen stimulation. The TCR sequence derives from a human donor in good health (CMV status not recorded). Some clones in this sample may be carry-over from other donors' samples. The CDR3 DNA follows: TGTGCCAGTGGGGGTGGCTGGTACGAGCAGTACTTC. Its translation is CASGGGWYEQYF.